What follows are 21 T cell receptor beta chains derived from one specimen sequenced in a study of cytomegalovirus exposure and HLA in healthy donors (dated by TCRdb to the late 2010s). Preparation of the library involved the immunoSEQ multiplex PCR assay. A mixture of 60 forward primers for TCR Vbeta segments and 13 reverse primers for TCR Jbeta segments was used in the multiplex PCR. TCRdb stores this immuneACCESS table with in-frame sequences only. Part of the clones is absent; in the studies checked, under half of the shortfall reflects unresolved V genes, and no reason is known for the rest. This sample gives about 140,000 clones in total; around 80% of them show up just once. Together, the top ten hold 1.5% to 2% of the sample. The sample was PBMCs. The receptors come from a woman in her thirties or forties in good health and CMV-seronegative.

The chain joins TRBV5-1 to TRBJ2-5; D ambiguous. The CDR3 loop spans 15 amino acids. Germline loops: CDR1 SGHRS, CDR2 YFSETQ. Trimming removed 0 bases at V and 3 bases at J, with 12 bases between. CDR3 nucleotides: TGCGCCAGCAGCTTGGACACTATGATAAAAGAGACCCAGTACTTC. Translated, it gives CASSLDTMIKETQYF.

As for this clone: The sample contains more than one DNA sequence encoding this CDR3. The chain recombines TRBV5-8 with TRBJ1-4; the match to TRBD1 covers 8 bases. Germline values: CDR1 SGHTS, CDR2 YDEGEE. V was pared by 4 bases and J by 7 bases, with 6 bases of the junction left unmatched. The CDR3 contains 14 residues. The CDR3 sequence: CASSLGQGGEKLFF. CDR3 bases: TGTGCCAGCAGCCTTGGACAGGGCGGTGAAAAACTGTTTTTT.

As regards this clone: One end of the junction varies from germline; a read error may be responsible. The chain recombines TRBV7-3 with TRBJ2-1, with a weak D call TRBD2 (6 bases). Per the germline V gene, CDR1 is SGHTA and CDR2 is FQGTGA. The CDR3 sequence is 16 residues long. As DNA, the CDR3 is TGTGCCGGCAGCCTCATTTCGGTGGGAGGCTACAATGAGCAGTTCTTC. Translation gives CAGSLISVGGYNEQFF.

The chain employs TRBV7-2 and TRBJ2-7; the D gene is possibly TRBD1 (7 bases). V gave up 3 bases and J gave up 3 bases, with 15 bases separating them. The CDR3 has 15 amino acids. CDR1 is SGHTA, CDR2 FQGNSA, per germline. Here the CDR3 reads CASSLEGQPYYEQYF. Written as DNA, the CDR3 is TGTGCCAGCAGCTTGGAGGGACAGCCGTACTACGAGCAGTACTTC.

V gene TRBV5-1 combines with J gene TRBJ2-7; 7 nucleotides align to TRBD1. The CDR3 runs to 16 residues. The germline V gene encodes CDR1 SGHRS and CDR2 YFSETQ. The V gene end was trimmed by 7 bases and the J gene end by 0 bases; junction bases not matched to a gene: 13. The CDR3 sequence is CASGAIQGPSSYEQYF. The CDR3 coding sequence is TGCGCCAGCGGAGCGATACAGGGGCCTAGCTCCTACGAGCAGTACTTC.

The genes are TRBV9 and TRBJ2-1, with 12 bases aligning to TRBD2. Trimming took 7 bases from V and 5 from J; bases not matched to a gene: 4. CDR1 SGDLS and CDR2 YYNGEE come from the germline V gene. This CDR3 comprises 14 residues. The CDR3 here is CASQGLAGNNEQFF. The CDR3 DNA reads TGTGCCAGCCAAGGACTAGCGGGAAACAATGAGCAGTTCTTC.

This chain connects TRBV9 to TRBJ2-3; D gene uncertain. The CDR3 contains 15 residues. Between the trimmed V and J ends, which lost 3 bases and 0 bases, there was a span of 11 bases. In germline, CDR1 is SGDLS, CDR2 YYNGEE. The DNA for the CDR3 is TGTGCCAGCAGCGACCTGGCAATTAGCACAGATACGCAGTATTTT. Translated, it gives CASSDLAISTDTQYF.

This rearrangement joins TRBV5-1 to TRBJ2-7, with a possible D match to TRBD1 (5 bases). From germline, CDR1 is SGHRS and CDR2 YFSETQ. Trimming removed 0 bases at V and 4 bases at J, with 8 bases between. This CDR3 has 13 amino acids. CDR3 region: CASSLDRTYEQYF. In DNA form, the CDR3 reads TGCGCCAGCAGCTTGGACAGGACGTACGAGCAGTACTTC.

This clone was seen only once. The rearrangement joins TRBV5-1 to TRBJ2-3; possibly TRBD1 for D (7 bases). Trimming pared 2 bases from V and 6 bases from J, leaving 10 bases between. CDR1 and CDR2 (germline): SGHRS, YFSETQ. The CDR3 consists of 13 residues. CDR3 in DNA: TGCGCCAGCAGCTTACAGGGGAGGGATACGCAGTATTTT. Its protein product is CASSLQGRDTQYF.

The chain carries TRBV4-2 and TRBJ2-2, with D possibly TRBD1 on 5 matching bases. Trimming removed 4 bases at V and 6 bases at J, with 15 bases between. Germline V gene lookup returns CDR1 LGHNA and CDR2 YNFKEQ. The CDR3 loop spans 15 amino acids. This CDR3 reads CASSPQRQWAGELFF. CDR3 nucleotides: TGTGCCAGCAGCCCACAACGACAGTGGGCCGGGGAGCTGTTTTTT.

Only one count was recorded for this clone. This sequence joins TRBV9 and TRBJ1-1, with 11 bases fitting TRBD1. V shed 4 bases, J shed 8 bases, and the junction held 4 bases outside the gene matches. The CDR3 contains 13 residues. The germline V gene encodes CDR1 SGDLS and CDR2 YYNGEE. This CDR3 is CASSSRDRGEAFF. CDR3 nucleotide sequence: TGTGCCAGCAGCTCCCGGGACAGGGGGGAAGCTTTCTTT. Full variable domain (outside the CDR3, taken from reference TRBV9 and TRBJ1-1): DSGVTQTPKHLITATGQRVTLRCSPRSGDLSVYWYQQSLDQGLQFLIQYYNGEERAKGNILERFSAQQFPDLHSELNLSSLELGDSALYFCASSSRDRGEAFFGQGTRLTVV.

This chain links TRBV28 with TRBJ1-6; D ambiguous. The CDR3 extends over 18 amino acids. V lost 6 bases and J 0 bases, leaving 18 bases between the germline ends. From germline, CDR1 is MDHEN and CDR2 SYDVKM. CDR3 region: CASSPRRGLSSYNSPLHF. The DNA of the CDR3 is TGTGCCAGCAGCCCTCGACGGGGTTTGAGCTCCTATAATTCACCCCTCCACTTT.

The rearrangement links TRBV15 to TRBJ2-7; the match to TRBD2 covers 9 bases. With 0 bases clipped from V and 7 bases from J, the junction kept 7 bases outside the gene matches. This CDR3 spans 15 amino acids. The germline V gene encodes CDR1 LNHNV and CDR2 YYDKDF (reference sequence). The CDR3 coding sequence is TGTGCCACCAGCAGAGACTGGAATAGCGGGAGAGAGCAGTACTTC. Its translation is CATSRDWNSGREQYF.

This chain links TRBV4-1 with TRBJ2-6; D remains unclear. The CDR3 is 18 amino acids. Germline V gene data show CDR1 as MGHRA and CDR2 as YSYEKL. With 0 bases removed from V and 0 bases from J, the gap between germline ends came to 12 bases. CDR3 bases: TGCGCCAGCAGCCAAGATCCCTACTCCCTCTCTGGGGCCAACGTCCTGACTTTC. Translating it yields CASSQDPYSLSGANVLTF.

As concerns this clone: Germline and junction disagree at one end, which may indicate a read error. The gene calls are TRBV7-3 and TRBJ2-1; D ambiguous. CDR1 and CDR2 (germline): SGHTA, FQGTGA. CDR3 length equals 16 residues. CDR3 DNA sequence: TGTTCCAGCAGCTTAGGAAGTGGAGATGGCTACAATGAGCAGTTCTTC. It specifies CSSSLGSGDGYNEQFF. The full variable domain, with the rest looked up from reference TRBV7-3 and TRBJ2-1, is GAGVSQTPSNKVTEKGKYVELRCDPISGHTALYWYRQSLGQGPEFLIYFQGTGAADDSGLPNDRFFAVRPEGSVSTLKIQRTERGDSAVYLCSSSLGSGDGYNEQFFGPGTRLTVL.

J is TRBJ1-1 and V is TRBV28; no definite D call. V was trimmed by 7 bases and J by 0 bases, leaving 6 bases between them. CDR1 is MDHEN and CDR2 is SYDVKM in the germline V gene. This CDR3 is built from 12 residues. The CDR3 loop is CASKPLNTEAFF. The CDR3, as DNA: TGTGCCAGCAAGCCGTTGAACACTGAAGCTTTCTTT.

V is TRBV5-6 and J is TRBJ2-1; D may be TRBD1 (6 bases). Germline V lookup: CDR1 SGHDT, CDR2 YYEEEE. Trimming took off 3 bases at V and 6 bases at J, with 22 bases between the two ends. The CDR3 is 17 amino acids. CDR3 DNA sequence: TGTGCCAGCAGCTCGGCCGGAGTTACAGGGTTGTTCAATGAGCAGTTCTTC. Encoded protein: CASSSAGVTGLFNEQFF.

This chain connects TRBV5-1 to TRBJ2-2; D is uncertain. Germline V gene data show CDR1 as SGHRS and CDR2 as YFSETQ. V was trimmed by 0 bases and J by 1 base, leaving 7 bases between them. The CDR3 is 15 amino acids. CDR3 in amino acids: CASSLVSVNTGELFF. CDR3 DNA sequence: TGCGCCAGCAGCTTGGTCTCGGTGAACACCGGGGAGCTGTTTTTT.

The chain combines TRBV5-1 with TRBJ2-5; a weak D match, TRBD1 (6 bases). The CDR3 loop spans 17 amino acids. Trimming removed 7 bases at V and 1 base at J, with 23 bases between. The germline V gene encodes CDR1 SGHRS and CDR2 YFSETQ. The CDR3 loop is CASRLSVRTVRQETQYF. The CDR3 DNA reads as TGCGCCAGCCGCCTCTCCGTTAGGACAGTCCGCCAAGAGACCCAGTACTTC.

The chain combines TRBV7-9 with TRBJ1-2; 12 bases align to TRBD1. Trimming at V came to 3 bases and at J to 0 bases, leaving 5 bases not matched to a gene. Per the germline V gene, CDR1 is SEHNR and CDR2 is FQNEAQ (reference sequence). The CDR3 has 17 amino acids. In DNA, the CDR3 is TGTGCCAGCAGCTTTAGGGGACAGGGGGCGCCTAACTATGGCTACACCTTC. It yields the protein CASSFRGQGAPNYGYTF. Filled out from reference TRBV7-9 and TRBJ1-2, the complete variable domain reads DTGVSQNPRHKITKRGQNVTFRCDPISEHNRLYWYRQTLGQGPEFLTYFQNEAQLEKSRLLSDRFSAERPKGSFSTLEIQRTEQGDSAMYLCASSFRGQGAPNYGYTFGSGTRLTVV.

In regard to this clone: A junction boundary mismatches the germline segment, possibly from a read error. This rearrangement joins TRBV5-1 to TRBJ2-7; TRBD2 agrees at 8 bases. The CDR3 has 14 amino acids. The V gene's germline CDR1 is SGHRS and CDR2 YFSETQ. As DNA, the CDR3 is TGCGCCAGCACCACTAGCGGTTCCTCCTACGAGCAGCACTTC. This gives the protein CASTTSGSSYEQHF.